The 4 T cell receptor beta chains given below trace back to one sample, sequenced in a study of cytomegalovirus exposure and HLA in healthy donors. A multiplex PCR was run with 60 Vbeta primers and 13 Jbeta primers. TCRdb keeps only in-frame clones here, not all; method: immunoSEQ multiplex PCR. This sample's clone table lists 200,000 to 250,000 clones. The sample comprised PBMCs. Receptors originate from a girl aged 2 to 9 in good health and CMV-seropositive.

In DNA, the CDR3 is TGCGCCAGCAGCTCCGGGACAAATACCTACGAGCAGTACTTC. Residues: CASSSGTNTYEQYF. The chain links TRBV5-1 to TRBJ2-7; a possible D gene is TRBD1 (6 bases). The CDR3 extends over 14 amino acids. Trimming took off 3 bases at V and 2 bases at J, with 12 bases between the two ends. The germline V gene encodes CDR1 SGHRS and CDR2 YFSETQ.

The chain combines TRBV2 with TRBJ2-1; 8 bases are shared with TRBD2. The V gene end was trimmed by 2 bases and the J gene end by 3 bases; junction bases not matched to a gene: 6. The CDR3 covers 16 residues. The germline V gene encodes CDR1 SNHLY and CDR2 FYNNEI. In nucleotides, the CDR3 is TGTGCCAGCAGTGAAAGTGGCGGGGGGCGCTACAATGAGCAGTTCTTC. Translation: CASSESGGGRYNEQFF.

CDR3 nucleotides: TGTGCCAGCACTCACGGGGTCTCAGAGACCCAGTACTTC. This encodes CASTHGVSETQYF. The chain couples TRBV6-5 to TRBJ2-5; a possible D gene is TRBD2 (5 bases). V was trimmed by 7 bases and J by 4 bases, leaving 13 bases between them. The germline V gene encodes CDR1 MNHEY and CDR2 SVGAGI. This CDR3 region has 13 residues.

This chain uses TRBV5-4 with TRBJ2-3, with D hard to call. CDR3 length: 13 residues. V lost 2 bases and J 5 bases, leaving 9 bases between the germline ends. Germline assignment: CDR1 SGHNT and CDR2 YYREEE (reference sequence). CDR3 DNA sequence: TGTGCCAGCAGCTTCTCGAGTGTAGATACGCAGTATTTT. Amino acid sequence: CASSFSSVDTQYF.